One sample yielded the 22 T cell receptor beta chains listed below, sequenced in a study of T cells after yellow fever vaccination. Via MiXCR, TCRdb re-called the 5' RACE reads, giving one row per CDR3 protein. Here the sample spans hundreds of thousands of distinct CDR3 sequences, around 4% being singletons. Here the sequenced sample was PBMCs, taken on the day of the yellow fever booster vaccination. These receptors were taken from a man aged 18-30 years who received the YFV17D yellow fever vaccine.

This clonotype was seen ten or more times. J is TRBJ2-2 and V is TRBV5-1, with no clear D. The CDR3 contains 14 residues. V was clipped by 1 base and J by 1 base, with 5 bases between them. Germline CDR1 is SGHRS and CDR2 is YFSETQ. In DNA form, the CDR3 reads TGCGCCAGCAGCTTGAACGGGAACACCGGGGAGCTGTTTTTT. It yields the protein CASSLNGNTGELFF.

This clonotype has only a few counts. The chain employs TRBV5-6 and TRBJ2-3; the match to TRBD2 covers 10 bases. Germline CDR1 reads SGHDT; CDR2 reads YYEEEE. The V gene end was trimmed by 2 bases and the J gene end by 2 bases; junction bases not matched to a gene: 5. The CDR3 has 16 residues. CDR3 residues: CASSLASGGDTDTQYF. The CDR3 DNA is TGTGCCAGCAGCTTAGCTAGCGGGGGCGACACAGATACGCAGTATTTT. Full variable domain (missing parts from reference TRBV5-6 and TRBJ2-3): DAGVTQSPTHLIKTRGQQVTLRCSPKSGHDTVSWYQQALGQGPQFIFQYYEEEERQRGNFPDRFSGHQFPNYSSELNVNALLLGDSALYLCASSLASGGDTDTQYFGPGTRLTVL.

This clonotype was recorded a few times. DNA for the CDR3: TGTGCCAGCACATCGTGGAACGAGCAGTACTTC. Translated, it gives CASTSWNEQYF. The rearrangement uses TRBV7-2 and TRBJ2-7; D is undetermined. This CDR3 spans 11 amino acids. Trimming removed 7 bases from V and 5 bases from J, with 9 bases in between. Germline assignment: CDR1 SGHTA and CDR2 FQGNSA.

This clonotype showed up many times. The rearrangement joins TRBV9 to TRBJ2-7; 7 bases are shared with TRBD1. Losses at the gene ends were 0 bases for V and 7 bases for J; bases not matched to a gene: 7. CDR3 length equals 14 residues. Germline loops: CDR1 SGDLS, CDR2 YYNGEE. The CDR3 reads CASSVGRGTVEQYV. CDR3 DNA: TGTGCCAGCAGCGTAGGCAGGGGGACGGTAGAGCAGTACGTC.

This sequence joins TRBV5-1 and TRBJ2-1; D possibly corresponds to TRBD2 (5 bases). Germline values: CDR1 SGHRS, CDR2 YFSETQ. This CDR3 is 15 amino acids long. Trimming took 0 bases from V and 6 from J, leaving 13 bases between them. CDR3 loop: CASSLAVQAANEQFF. The CDR3 coding sequence is TGCGCCAGCAGCTTGGCCGTGCAAGCGGCCAATGAGCAGTTCTTC.

This clonotype has a count of ten or more. The V call is TRBV5-1, the J call TRBJ1-1; 9 nucleotides align to TRBD1. V trimming: 4 bases; J trimming: 1 base; junction bases outside the gene matches: 11. Germline CDR1 SGHRS, CDR2 YFSETQ. The CDR3 consists of 17 residues. The CDR3 loop reads CASSPSPGTGPNTEAFF. In DNA, the CDR3 is TGCGCCAGCAGCCCAAGTCCCGGGACAGGGCCGAACACTGAAGCTTTCTTT.

There are many counts of this clonotype. The chain carries TRBV7-9 and TRBJ1-2, with D uncertain. The CDR3 sequence is 14 residues long. The germline V gene encodes CDR1 SEHNR and CDR2 FQNEAQ (reference sequence). Trimming stripped 1 base from V and 1 base from J, with 7 bases between. The CDR3, as DNA: TGTGCCAGCAGCTTAGACCCACATAACTATGGCTACACCTTC. Its protein is CASSLDPHNYGYTF.

This clonotype was seen repeatedly, ten times or more. One end of the junction fails to match germline, which may point to a read error. The genes are TRBV3-1 and TRBJ2-1, with TRBD2 matching 7 bases. This CDR3 has 14 residues. Per germline, CDR1 LGHDT and CDR2 YNNKEL (reference sequence). The CDR3 region has the DNA TGTGCCAGCAGCTTGACAGCTAGCGGTGATGAGAAGTTCTTC. Translated, it gives CASSLTASGDEKFF.

This clonotype has at least ten counts. The chain has TRBV6-4 and TRBJ2-1; D is unresolved. The CDR3 runs to 13 residues. Trimming removed 1 base from V and 4 bases from J, with 5 bases in between. Germline assignment: CDR1 MRHNA and CDR2 SNTAGT. CDR3 bases: TGTGCCAGCAGTGACTTGGGATACAATGAGCAGTTCTTC. Its translation is CASSDLGYNEQFF.

The gene calls are TRBV6-6 and TRBJ1-2; 12 bases match TRBD1. Germline CDR1 and CDR2: MNHNY and SVGAGI (reference sequence). CDR3 length equals 17 residues. V lost 6 bases, J lost 5 bases, and 13 bases stayed unmatched. CDR3 in DNA: TGTGCCAGCAGAGACCCCGGGACAGGGGGCCCCTTTTATGGCTACACCTTC. Translation gives CASRDPGTGGPFYGYTF.

This clonotype was seen only a few times. The V and J genes are TRBV4-1 and TRBJ2-3; TRBD1 agrees at 7 bases. The CDR3 sequence is 17 residues long. The V gene's germline CDR1 is MGHRA and CDR2 YSYEKL. The junction had 15 bases not matched to a gene; V was cut back by 3 bases and J by 6 bases. CDR3 amino acids: CASSHPDRARSGDTQYF. CDR3 nucleotides: TGCGCCAGCAGCCACCCCGACAGGGCCCGGTCGGGCGATACGCAGTATTTT.

This clonotype was detected many times. The rearrangement joins TRBV10-2 to TRBJ2-7; 12 bases are a match to TRBD2. The CDR3 is 14 residues long. Germline trimming cut 5 bases from V and 8 bases from J; bases unmatched to any gene: 7. The germline V gene has CDR1 WSHSY and CDR2 SAAADI. CDR3 nucleotides: TGCGCCAGCAGTCTGACTAGCGGGAGCTATAAGCAGTACGTC. It is translated as CASSLTSGSYKQYV.

This clonotype has ten or more counts. The chain recombines TRBV18 with TRBJ2-7; 10 bases match TRBD1. Germline V gene data show CDR1 as KGHSH and CDR2 as LQKENI. J gave up 3 bases and V 3 bases, and 8 bases lay outside the gene matches. CDR3 length equals 16 residues. CDR3 DNA sequence: TGTGCCAGCTCACCTAATACCGGGACAGGGGTCTACGAGCAGTACTTC. It is translated as CASSPNTGTGVYEQYF.

The J gene is TRBJ2-3, the V gene TRBV7-2; 7 positions match TRBD1. The CDR3 runs 15 residues. Looked up from germline, CDR1 is SGHTA and CDR2 is FQGNSA. After removal of 5 bases from V and 2 bases from J, the junction contained 7 bases not matched to a gene. The CDR3 region has the DNA TGTGCCAGCAGCCGAACGGGACAGCACACAGATACGCAGTATTTT. It encodes CASSRTGQHTDTQYF.

This chain links TRBV6-5 with TRBJ2-6; D not resolved. Germline V CDR1 and CDR2: MNHEY, SVGAGI. Trimming took off 5 bases at V and 0 bases at J, with 14 bases between the two ends. This CDR3 is 17 amino acids long. CDR3 DNA: TGTGCCAGCAGTGCAACATCATCCCGCTCTGGGGCCAACGTCCTGACTTTC. It yields the protein CASSATSSRSGANVLTF.

The chain is built from TRBV11-2 and TRBJ2-5, with D perhaps TRBD2 (6 bases). The germline V gene encodes CDR1 SGHAT and CDR2 FQNNGV. The CDR3 covers 16 residues. The V gene lost 5 bases and the J gene lost 5 bases, with 21 bases spanning the gap. CDR3 sequence reads: CASSLFLGSGGETQYF. As DNA, the CDR3 is TGTGCCAGCAGCCTCTTTCTAGGCTCTGGGGGGGAGACCCAGTACTTC. The full variable domain, in which reference TRBV11-2 and TRBJ2-5 provide the parts outside the CDR3, is EAGVAQSPRYKIIEKRQSVAFWCNPISGHATLYWYQQILGQGPKLLIQFQNNGVVDDSQLPKDRFSAERLKGVDSTLKIQPAKLEDSAVYLCASSLFLGSGGETQYFGPGTRLLVL.

This clonotype occurred many times. J is TRBJ1-3 and V is TRBV7-9; D gene ambiguous. The CDR3 covers 15 residues. The V gene's germline CDR1 is SEHNR and CDR2 FQNEAQ (reference sequence). V was pared by 5 bases and J by 0 bases, with 11 bases between. The CDR3 DNA reads as TGTGCCAGCAGCCTTTTAGGCTTCTCTGGAAACACCATATATTTT. Protein sequence: CASSLLGFSGNTIYF.

The genes are TRBV11-2 and TRBJ1-3, with D possibly matching TRBD1 (6 bases). This CDR3 has 14 residues. The V end lost 6 bases, the J end lost 5 bases, and 14 bases lay between the germline ends. Germline V lookup: CDR1 SGHAT, CDR2 FQNNGV. The CDR3 is CASRGYTGRNTIYF. CDR3 nucleotide sequence: TGTGCCAGCAGAGGTTACACAGGGCGAAACACCATATATTTT. Supplemented by reference TRBV11-2 and TRBJ1-3, the full variable domain reads EAGVAQSPRYKIIEKRQSVAFWCNPISGHATLYWYQQILGQGPKLLIQFQNNGVVDDSQLPKDRFSAERLKGVDSTLKIQPAKLEDSAVYLCASRGYTGRNTIYFGEGSWLTVV.

The V gene is TRBV5-1, the J gene TRBJ2-5; 10 positions agree with TRBD2. There are 15 residues in the CDR3. Per the germline V gene, CDR1 is SGHRS and CDR2 is YFSETQ. V gave up 0 bases and J gave up 1 base; unmatched junction bases: 0. The CDR3 coding sequence is TGCGCCAGCAGCTTGGAGCGGGGGGGCCAAGAGACCCAGTACTTC. The encoded protein is CASSLERGGQETQYF.

This clonotype was seen a few times. The V call is TRBV20-1, the J call TRBJ2-1; tentative D call: TRBD2 (6 bases). From germline, CDR1 is DFQATT and CDR2 SNEGSKA (reference sequence). This CDR3 is built from 15 residues. Trimming shortened V by 1 base and J by 9 bases, and 19 bases separated the two germline ends. This CDR3 is CSARGLESIQSEQFF. CDR3 in DNA: TGCAGTGCTAGAGGACTAGAAAGTATCCAGAGTGAGCAGTTCTTC.

This clonotype showed up many times. The chain has TRBV18 and TRBJ2-1; D remains ambiguous. Germline V CDR1 and CDR2: KGHSH, LQKENI. The CDR3 is 16 residues long. V dropped 6 bases and J dropped 2 bases, with 17 bases sitting between them. The CDR3 sequence: CASSLSLVGAYNEQFF. The DNA for the CDR3 is TGTGCCAGCTCCCTGAGCTTGGTTGGAGCCTACAATGAGCAGTTCTTC.

This clonotype was observed many times. J is TRBJ2-2 and V is TRBV12-3 or TRBV12-4; TRBD2 aligns across 9 bases. After removal of 6 bases from V and 3 bases from J, the junction contained 2 bases not matched to a gene. This CDR3 has 14 amino acids. Here the CDR3 reads CASRGLAYTGELFF. The CDR3 DNA follows: TGTGCCAGCAGGGGACTAGCCTACACCGGGGAGCTGTTTTTT.